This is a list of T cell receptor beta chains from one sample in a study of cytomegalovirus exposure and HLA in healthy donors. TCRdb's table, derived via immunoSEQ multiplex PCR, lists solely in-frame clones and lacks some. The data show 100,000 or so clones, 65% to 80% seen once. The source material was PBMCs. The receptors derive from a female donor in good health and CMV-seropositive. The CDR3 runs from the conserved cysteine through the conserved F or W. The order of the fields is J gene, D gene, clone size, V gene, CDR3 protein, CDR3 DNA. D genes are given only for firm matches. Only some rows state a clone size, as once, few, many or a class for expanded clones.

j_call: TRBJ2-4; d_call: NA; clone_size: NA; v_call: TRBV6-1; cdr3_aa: CASSVRQGWGDIQYF; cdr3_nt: TGTGCCAGCAGTGTAAGACAGGGATGGGGGGACATTCAGTACTTC
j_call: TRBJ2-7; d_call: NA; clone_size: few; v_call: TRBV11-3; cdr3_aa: CASSPTGLGEQYF; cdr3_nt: TGTGCCAGCAGTCCCACAGGGCTGGGCGAGCAGTACTTC
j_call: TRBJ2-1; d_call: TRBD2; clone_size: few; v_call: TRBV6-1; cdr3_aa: CASSVLAGGTYNEQFF; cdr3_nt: TGTGCCAGCAGTGTACTAGCGGGAGGTACCTACAATGAGCAGTTCTTC
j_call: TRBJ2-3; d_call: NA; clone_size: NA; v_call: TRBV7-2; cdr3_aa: CASSPRADTDTQYF; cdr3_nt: TGTGCCAGCAGCCCCCGCGCGGACACAGATACGCAGTATTTT
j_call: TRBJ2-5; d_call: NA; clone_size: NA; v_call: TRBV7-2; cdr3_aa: CASSQRSQETQYF; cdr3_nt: TGTGCCAGCAGCCAGCGGTCCCAAGAGACCCAGTACTTC
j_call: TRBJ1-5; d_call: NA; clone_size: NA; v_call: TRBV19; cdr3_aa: CASRLWGGNQPQHF; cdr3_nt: TGTGCCAGTAGACTCTGGGGCGGCAATCAGCCCCAGCATTTT
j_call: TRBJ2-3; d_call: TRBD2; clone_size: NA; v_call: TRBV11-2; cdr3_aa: CASSLDLASGRADTQYF; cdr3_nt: TGTGCCAGCAGCTTAGATTTGGCTAGCGGGAGGGCAGATACGCAGTATTTT
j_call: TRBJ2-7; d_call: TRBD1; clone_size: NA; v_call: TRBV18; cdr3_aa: CASSPFTGGGPNEQYF; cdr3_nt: TGTGCCAGCTCTCCCTTCACAGGGGGCGGGCCCAACGAGCAGTACTTC
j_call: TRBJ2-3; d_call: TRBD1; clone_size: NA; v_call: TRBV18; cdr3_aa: CASSPTGGTDTQYF; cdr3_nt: TGTGCCAGCTCACCGACAGGGGGTACAGATACGCAGTATTTT
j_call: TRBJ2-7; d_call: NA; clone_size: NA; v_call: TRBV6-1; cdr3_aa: CASSRQGAGGREQYF; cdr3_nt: TGTGCCAGCAGTCGACAGGGGGCGGGGGGGAGGGAGCAGTACTTC
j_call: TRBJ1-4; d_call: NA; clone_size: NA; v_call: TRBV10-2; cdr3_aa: CASMDSPTNEKLFF; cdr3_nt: TGCGCCAGCATGGACAGTCCAACTAATGAAAAACTGTTTTTT
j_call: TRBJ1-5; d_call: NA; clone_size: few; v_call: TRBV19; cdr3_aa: CASSPPQRYSNQPQHF; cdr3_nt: TGTGCCAGTAGTCCGCCACAGAGATATAGCAATCAGCCCCAGCATTTT
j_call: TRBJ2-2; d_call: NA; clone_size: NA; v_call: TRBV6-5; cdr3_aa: CASSLDRNTGELFF; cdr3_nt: TGTGCCAGCAGTTTGGACAGAAACACCGGGGAGCTGTTTTTT
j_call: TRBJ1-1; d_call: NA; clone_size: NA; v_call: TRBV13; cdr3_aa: CASSLSNSYMNTEAFF; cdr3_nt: TGTGCCAGCAGCTTGTCGAACAGTTACATGAACACTGAAGCTTTCTTT
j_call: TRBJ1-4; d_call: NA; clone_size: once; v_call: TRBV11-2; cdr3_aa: CASSLDQGLGEKLFF; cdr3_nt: TGTGCCAGCAGCTTAGATCAGGGACTGGGTGAAAAACTGTTTTTT
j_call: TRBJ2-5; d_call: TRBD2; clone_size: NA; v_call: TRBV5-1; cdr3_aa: CASSRGRGETQYF; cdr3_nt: TGCGCCAGCAGCCGAGGGAGGGGTGAGACCCAGTACTTC
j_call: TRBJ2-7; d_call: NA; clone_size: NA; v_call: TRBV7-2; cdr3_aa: CASSLPGIGEQYF; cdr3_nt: TGTGCCAGCAGCTTGCCGGGAATAGGCGAGCAGTACTTC
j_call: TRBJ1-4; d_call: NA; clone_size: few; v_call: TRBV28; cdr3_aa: CASSFGQGYSEKLFF; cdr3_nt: TGTGCCAGCAGTTTTGGGCAGGGGTATAGCGAAAAACTGTTTTTT
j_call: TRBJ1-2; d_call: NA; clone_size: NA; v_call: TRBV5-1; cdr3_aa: CASSLTGVGYTF; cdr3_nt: TGCGCCAGCAGCTTGACAGGCGTTGGCTACACCTTC
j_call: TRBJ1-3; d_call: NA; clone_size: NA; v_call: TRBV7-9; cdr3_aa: CASSLEGRQNTIYF; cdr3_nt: TGTGCCAGCAGCTTAGAGGGGCGACAAAACACCATATATTTT
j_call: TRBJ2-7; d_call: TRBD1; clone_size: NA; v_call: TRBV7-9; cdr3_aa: CASSLYTGAVHEQYF; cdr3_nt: TGTGCCAGCAGCTTATACACAGGGGCGGTACACGAGCAGTACTTC
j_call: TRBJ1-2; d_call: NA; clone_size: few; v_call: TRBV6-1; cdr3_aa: CASSTRYGYTF; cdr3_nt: TGTGCCAGCAGCACACGCTATGGCTACACCTTC
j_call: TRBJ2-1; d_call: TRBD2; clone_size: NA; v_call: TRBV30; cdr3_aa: CAWSPRTILAGVGSYNEQFF; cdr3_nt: TGTGCCTGGAGTCCAAGGACTATTCTAGCGGGAGTTGGTTCCTACAATGAGCAGTTCTTC
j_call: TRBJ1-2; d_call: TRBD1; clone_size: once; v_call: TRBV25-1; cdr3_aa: CASSEPMGTGGPYGYTF; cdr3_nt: TGTGCCAGCAGTGAACCCATGGGGACAGGGGGCCCCTATGGCTACACCTTC
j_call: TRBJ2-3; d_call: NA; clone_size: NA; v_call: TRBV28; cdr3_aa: CASSHRRIRTDTQYF; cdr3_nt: TGTGCCAGCAGCCACAGGAGAATACGCACAGATACGCAGTATTTT
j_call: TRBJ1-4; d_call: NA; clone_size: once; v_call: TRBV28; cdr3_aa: CASSWAQGATNEKLFF; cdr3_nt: TGTGCCAGCAGTTGGGCACAGGGTGCAACTAATGAAAAACTGTTTTTT
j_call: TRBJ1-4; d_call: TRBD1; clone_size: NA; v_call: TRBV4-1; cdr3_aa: CASSPRQGGEKLFF; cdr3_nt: TGCGCCAGCAGCCCTCGACAGGGCGGCGAAAAACTGTTTTTT
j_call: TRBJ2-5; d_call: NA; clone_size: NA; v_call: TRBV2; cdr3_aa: CASTRGATGQTQYF; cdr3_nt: TGTGCCAGCACCCGGGGGGCAACAGGACAGACCCAGTACTTC
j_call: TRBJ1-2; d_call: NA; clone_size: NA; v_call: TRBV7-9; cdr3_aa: CASSRGTVYGYTF; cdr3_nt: TGTGCCAGCAGCCGGGGGACTGTCTATGGCTACACCTTC
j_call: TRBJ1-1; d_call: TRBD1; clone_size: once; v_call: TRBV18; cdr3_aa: CASSPRLVGQGFTLLTEAFF; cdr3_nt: TGTGCCAGCTCACCGCGACTAGTCGGACAGGGATTCACTCTCCTCACTGAAGCTTTCTTT
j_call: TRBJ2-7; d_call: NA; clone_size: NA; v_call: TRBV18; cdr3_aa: CASSEAEPRGEQYF; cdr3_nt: TGTGCCAGCTCGGAGGCGGAGCCAAGAGGGGAGCAGTACTTC
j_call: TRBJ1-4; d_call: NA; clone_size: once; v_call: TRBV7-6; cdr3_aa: CASSLKVGGGEKLFF; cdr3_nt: TGTGCCAGCAGCTTAAAAGTAGGAGGTGGTGAAAAACTGTTTTTT
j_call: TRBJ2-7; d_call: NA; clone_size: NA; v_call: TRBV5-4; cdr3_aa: CASSLIGGSHEQYF; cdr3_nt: TGTGCCAGCAGCTTGATTGGAGGGTCCCACGAGCAGTACTTC
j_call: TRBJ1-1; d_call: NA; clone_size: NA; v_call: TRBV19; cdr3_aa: CASSPTVNTEAFF; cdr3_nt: TGTGCCAGTAGTCCTACAGTGAACACTGAAGCTTTCTTT
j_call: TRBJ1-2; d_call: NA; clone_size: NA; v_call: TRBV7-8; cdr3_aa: CASSRTRRDGYTF; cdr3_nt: TGTGCCAGCAGCCGGACTCGACGGGATGGCTACACCTTC
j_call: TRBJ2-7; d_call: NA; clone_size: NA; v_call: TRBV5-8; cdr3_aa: CASRIGPRVYF; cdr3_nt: TGTGCCAGCAGGATCGGCCCGAGGGTGTACTTC
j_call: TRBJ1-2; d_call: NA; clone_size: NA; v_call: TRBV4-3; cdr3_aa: CASSQDRQGAPYGYTF; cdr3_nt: TGCGCCAGCAGCCAAGATCGGCAGGGTGCCCCTTATGGCTACACCTTC
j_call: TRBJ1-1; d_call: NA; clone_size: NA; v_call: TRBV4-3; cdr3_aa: CASSQERGTTEAFF; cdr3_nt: TGCGCCAGCAGCCAAGAAAGGGGAACCACTGAAGCTTTCTTT
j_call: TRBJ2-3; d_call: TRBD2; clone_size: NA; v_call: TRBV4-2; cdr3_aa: CASSRQGTSDPTDTQYF; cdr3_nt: TGTGCCAGCAGCCGGCAGGGGACTAGCGATCCAACAGATACGCAGTATTTT
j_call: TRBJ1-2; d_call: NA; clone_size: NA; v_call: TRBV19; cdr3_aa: CASSIVVSVVGSGYTF; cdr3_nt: TGTGCCAGTAGTATCGTAGTTTCGGTGGTTGGTTCGGGCTACACCTTC
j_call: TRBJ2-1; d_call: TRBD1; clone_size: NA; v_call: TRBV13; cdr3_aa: CASSVRVGTELNNEQFF; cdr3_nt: TGTGCCAGCAGCGTAAGGGTGGGGACAGAGTTAAACAATGAGCAGTTCTTC
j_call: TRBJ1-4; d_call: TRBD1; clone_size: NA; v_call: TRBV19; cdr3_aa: CASTATGPNEKLFF; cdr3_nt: TGTGCCAGTACTGCGACAGGGCCTAATGAAAAACTGTTTTTT
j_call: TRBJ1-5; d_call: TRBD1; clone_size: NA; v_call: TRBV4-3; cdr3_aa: CASSQFQGAGQPQHF; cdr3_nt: TGCGCCAGCAGCCAATTTCAGGGGGCCGGTCAGCCCCAGCATTTT
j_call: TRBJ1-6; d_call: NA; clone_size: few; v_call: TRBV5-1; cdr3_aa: CASSLVGPENSPLHF; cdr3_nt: TGCGCCAGCAGCTTGGTTGGGCCAGAAAATTCACCCCTCCACTTT
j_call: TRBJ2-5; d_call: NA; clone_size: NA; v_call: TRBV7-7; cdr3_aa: CASSFKGRRETQYF; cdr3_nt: TGTGCTAGCAGCTTTAAAGGGAGGAGAGAGACCCAGTACTTC
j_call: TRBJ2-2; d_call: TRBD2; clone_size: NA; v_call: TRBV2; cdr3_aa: CASSVSGRDTGELFF; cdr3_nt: TGTGCCAGCAGTGTTAGCGGGAGAGACACCGGGGAGCTGTTTTTT
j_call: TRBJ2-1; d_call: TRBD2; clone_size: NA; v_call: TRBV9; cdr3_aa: CASSLSSGVRDEQFF; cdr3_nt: TGTGCCAGCAGTCTCAGTAGCGGGGTGCGGGATGAGCAGTTCTTC
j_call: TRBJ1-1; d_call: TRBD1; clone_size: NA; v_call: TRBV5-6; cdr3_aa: CASSLYNQGASAEAFF; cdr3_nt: TGTGCCAGCAGCTTGTATAACCAGGGGGCTAGCGCTGAAGCTTTCTTT
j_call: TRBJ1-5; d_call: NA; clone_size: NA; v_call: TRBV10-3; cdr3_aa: CAISDPQRPQHF; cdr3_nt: TGTGCCATCAGTGACCCCCAGCGGCCCCAGCATTTT
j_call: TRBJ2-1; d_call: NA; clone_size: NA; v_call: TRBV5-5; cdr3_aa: CASSLGPGSYNEQFF; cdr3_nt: TGTGCCAGCAGCTTGGGGCCGGGCTCCTACAATGAGCAGTTCTTC
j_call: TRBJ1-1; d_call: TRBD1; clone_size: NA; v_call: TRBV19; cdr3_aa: CASRNKGAREAFF; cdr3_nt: TGTGCCAGTAGGAACAAGGGGGCTCGGGAAGCTTTCTTT
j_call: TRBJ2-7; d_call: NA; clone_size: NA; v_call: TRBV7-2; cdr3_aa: CASSRQVTYEQYF; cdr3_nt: TGTGCCAGCAGCCGACAGGTAACCTACGAGCAGTACTTC
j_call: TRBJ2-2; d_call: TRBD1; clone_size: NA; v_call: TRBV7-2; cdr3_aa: CASSLGTANTGELFF; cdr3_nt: TGTGCCAGCAGCTTGGGGACAGCTAACACCGGGGAGCTGTTTTTT
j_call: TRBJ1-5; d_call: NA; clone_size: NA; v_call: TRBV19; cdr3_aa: CASSIQDSNQPQHF; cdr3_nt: TGTGCCAGTAGTATACAGGATAGCAATCAGCCCCAGCATTTT
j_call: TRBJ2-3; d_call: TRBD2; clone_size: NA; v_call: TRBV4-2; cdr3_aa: CASSRGGRAPDTQYF; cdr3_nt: TGTGCCAGCAGCCGAGGCGGGAGGGCCCCAGATACGCAGTATTTT
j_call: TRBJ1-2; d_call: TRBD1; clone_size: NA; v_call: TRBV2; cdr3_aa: CAEGQGYGYTF; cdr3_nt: TGTGCCGAGGGACAGGGGTACGGCTACACCTTC
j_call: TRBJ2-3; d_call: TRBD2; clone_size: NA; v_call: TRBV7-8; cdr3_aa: CASSLGTSGGNTDTQYF; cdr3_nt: TGTGCCAGCAGCTTGGGAACTAGCGGGGGGAACACAGATACGCAGTATTTT
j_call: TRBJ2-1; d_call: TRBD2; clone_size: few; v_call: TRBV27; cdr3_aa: CASSRSFIAGEQFF; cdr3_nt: TGTGCCAGCAGTCGGTCCTTCATAGCGGGTGAGCAGTTCTTC
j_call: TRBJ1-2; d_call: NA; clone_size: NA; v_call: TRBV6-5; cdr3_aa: CASRTPDRSNYGYTF; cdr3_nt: TGTGCCAGCAGGACCCCTGACAGGTCTAACTATGGCTACACCTTC
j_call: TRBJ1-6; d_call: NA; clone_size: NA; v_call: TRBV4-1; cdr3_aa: CASSQEGGSPLHF; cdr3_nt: TGCGCCAGCAGCCAAGAAGGGGGTTCACCCCTCCACTTT